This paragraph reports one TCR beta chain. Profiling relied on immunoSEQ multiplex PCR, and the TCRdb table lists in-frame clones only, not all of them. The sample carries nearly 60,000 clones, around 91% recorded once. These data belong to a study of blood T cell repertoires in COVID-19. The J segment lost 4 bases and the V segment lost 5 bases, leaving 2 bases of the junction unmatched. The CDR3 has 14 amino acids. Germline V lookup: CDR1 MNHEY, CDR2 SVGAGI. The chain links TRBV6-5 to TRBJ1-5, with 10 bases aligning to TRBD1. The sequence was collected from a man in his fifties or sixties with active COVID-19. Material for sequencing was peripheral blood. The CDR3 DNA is TGTGCCAGCAGTAGACAGGGGGCGAATCAGCCCCAGCATTTT. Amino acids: CASSRQGANQPQHF.